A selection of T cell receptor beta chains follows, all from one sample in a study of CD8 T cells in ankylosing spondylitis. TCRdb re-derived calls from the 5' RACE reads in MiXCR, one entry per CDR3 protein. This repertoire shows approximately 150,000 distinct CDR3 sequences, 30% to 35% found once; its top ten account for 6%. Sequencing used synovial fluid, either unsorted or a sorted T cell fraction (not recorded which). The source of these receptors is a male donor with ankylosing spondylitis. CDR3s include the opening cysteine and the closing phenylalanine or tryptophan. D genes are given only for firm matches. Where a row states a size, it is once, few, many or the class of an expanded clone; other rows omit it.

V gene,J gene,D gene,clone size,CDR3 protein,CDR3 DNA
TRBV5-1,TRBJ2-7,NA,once,CASSLGAGPLGYEQYF,TGCGCCAGCAGCTTGGGGGCCGGGCCCCTGGGATACGAGCAGTACTTC
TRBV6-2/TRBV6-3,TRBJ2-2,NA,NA,CASSYVVSGSGELFF,TGTGCCAGCAGTTACGTGGTTTCAGGGTCCGGGGAGCTGTTTTTT
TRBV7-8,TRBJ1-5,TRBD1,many,CASSRGQEPGDQPQHF,TGTGCCAGCAGCCGAGGACAGGAGCCTGGAGATCAGCCCCAGCATTTT
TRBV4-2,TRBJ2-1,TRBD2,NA,CASSPASGSYNEQFF,TGTGCCAGCAGTCCAGCTAGCGGCTCCTACAATGAGCAGTTCTTC
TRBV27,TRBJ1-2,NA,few,CASSARTGGPYGYTF,TGTGCCAGCAGTGCACGGACGGGAGGTCCTTATGGCTACACCTTC
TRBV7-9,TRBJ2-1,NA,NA,CASSLSVYSYNEQFF,TGTGCCAGCAGCCTAAGTGTCTACTCCTACAATGAGCAGTTCTTC
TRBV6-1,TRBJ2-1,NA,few,CASSPAGLHEQFF,TGTGCCAGCAGCCCCGCCGGACTACACGAGCAGTTCTTC
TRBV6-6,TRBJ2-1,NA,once,CASSPEGYNEQFF,TGTGCCAGCAGTCCCGAGGGATACAATGAGCAGTTCTTC
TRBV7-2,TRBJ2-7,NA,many,CASGHLTYEQYF,TGTGCCAGCGGACACCTGACCTACGAGCAGTACTTC
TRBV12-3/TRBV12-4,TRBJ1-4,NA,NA,CASSFDTRGEKLFF,TGTGCCAGCAGTTTTGACACCCGCGGTGAAAAACTGTTTTTT
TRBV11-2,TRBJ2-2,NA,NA,CASSLFSGSNTGELFF,TGTGCCAGCAGCTTATTTTCAGGGTCGAACACCGGGGAGCTGTTTTTT
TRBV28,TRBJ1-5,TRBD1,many,CASSPTGGSNQPQHF,TGTGCCAGCAGTCCGACAGGGGGGAGCAATCAGCCCCAGCATTTT
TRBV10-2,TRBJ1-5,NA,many,CASSGVRSNQPQHF,TGCGCCAGCAGTGGAGTTCGGAGCAATCAGCCCCAGCATTTT
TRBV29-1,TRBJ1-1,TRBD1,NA,CSVVGQLNTEAFF,TGCAGCGTTGTGGGACAGTTGAACACTGAAGCTTTCTTT
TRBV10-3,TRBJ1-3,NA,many,CAISPGIGDTIYF,TGTGCCATCAGCCCGGGGATCGGTGACACCATATATTTT
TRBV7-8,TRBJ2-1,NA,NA,CASSLARPSSYNEQFF,TGTGCCAGCAGCTTAGCCCGACCAAGCTCCTACAATGAGCAGTTCTTC